This T cell receptor (beta chain) is from a study of OX40 agonist ivuxolimab in advanced cancers. A note on the overall study: Ivuxolimab, which targeted the costimulatory receptor OX40 (CD134), was an agonistic, fully human IgG2 monoclonal antibody. In the dose-escalation cohort, nearly 85% of patients were male, and the mean age was roughly 56 years with a range of roughly 23 to 90. Of the approximately 50 patients in dose escalation, some 20 had hepatocellular carcinoma, about 15 had melanoma, 9 had renal cell carcinoma and 9 had head and neck cancer. Prior anti-PD-1, anti-PD-L1 or anti-CTLA-4 therapy was permitted, and 35% to 40% of dose-escalation patients had received checkpoint inhibitors. Peripheral TCRbeta sequencing aimed to test whether ivuxolimab altered TCR sequence diversity and caused clonal T-cell expansion. The paper reports the monotherapy dose-escalation portion (N of about 54 patients) of the phase I ivuxolimab trial. Partial responses occurred in three dose-escalation patients: two with cutaneous melanoma and one with hepatocellular carcinoma. Intravenous ivuxolimab was administered to patients every 2 weeks at six dose levels: 0.01, 0.1, 0.3, 1.5, 3 and 10 mg/kg. Overall results and qualifications from the work: At doses from 0.1 to 3.0 mg/kg, clonal expansion was seen in both CD4+ and CD8+ blood T cells between baseline and week 6. Low levels of normalized T-cell clonal expansion were also seen in some patients who did not respond. Partial responders in the 0.1-3.0 mg/kg groups had among the lowest normalized peripheral clonal expansion, especially among CD8+ T cells. The antigen specificity of the clonally expanded peripheral T cells was not determined. After ivuxolimab, expanded clones were on average more numerous among CD8+ T cells than among CD4+ T cells.

To sequence the TCRbeta CDR3 region, genomic DNA was isolated from the sorted cells. TCRbeta CDR3 regions were sequenced using the immunoSEQ Assay. TCRdb stores this immuneACCESS table with in-frame sequences only. Part of the clones is absent; in the studies checked, under half of the shortfall reflects unresolved V genes, and no reason is known for the rest. Here the sample has under 25,000 clones; 84% occur a single time. Together, the top ten hold about 3.7% of the sample. Worth noting for this clone: Which antigen it targets is not known. Per-base quality was not reported, and no clone a single base away is much larger than it.

Patients with autoimmune disease history or receiving systemic immunosuppression were excluded from the trial. Peripheral blood for TCR sequencing was collected from all dose cohorts at baseline, on cycle 4 day 1, and on cycle 7 day 1. Samples were obtained from an open-label, multicenter, first-in-human phase I dose-escalation trial of ivuxolimab. Adults with locally advanced or metastatic melanoma, renal cell carcinoma, hepatocellular carcinoma or head and neck squamous cell carcinoma were enrolled in the trial. CD4+ and CD8+ T cells were sorted separately from peripheral blood before TCR sequencing. The receptor was derived from an adult with an advanced solid tumor such as melanoma, head and neck, liver or kidney cancer. The specimen comprised CD4+ or CD8+ T cells sorted from blood, sampled in a trial of the OX40 agonist ivuxolimab.

The CDR3 corresponds to CASSPTAGDRNSNTGELFF. In nucleotide form, the sequence is TGTGCCAGCAGCCCCACGGCGGGAGACCGAAACTCCAACACCGGGGAGCTGTTTTTT. The chain is encoded by TRBV6-9 joined to TRBJ2-2, with 7 junctional bases fitting TRBD2. Compared with germline, V lacks 6 bases and J lacks 2 bases; bases without a gene match: 18. The CDR3 measures 19 amino acids from cysteine to phenylalanine. Only the CDR3 part of the read is kept: 57 bases, read in frame from the first base. Per the germline V gene, MNHGY is the CDR1 and SVAAGI is the CDR2.